This TCR beta chain was sequenced in a study of blood T cells in healthy people across ages. Then a second PCR, running about 6 to 11 cycles, was carried out with a sample-barcoded 5' primer and a J-beta primer mix. Unique molecular identifiers of 12 random nucleotides labeled each cDNA. TCRdb reprocessed the 5' RACE reads via MiXCR and lists one record per CDR3 protein. The sample holds 780,000 or so distinct CDR3 sequences, around a quarter seen once. Each sample had at least 6 million PBMCs isolated. The sample also formed part of further work on T cells of mothers and their children. From that second work: Related mother-child pairs showed slightly higher but non-significant overlap than unrelated pairs.

Source material: blood. The source of this sequence is a boy aged 5-17 years in good health.

The CDR3 DNA reads as TGTGCCTGGGTTCCGGGGACAGCGAACACCGGGGAGCTGTTTTTT. It specifies CAWVPGTANTGELFF. The genes are TRBV30 and TRBJ2-2; 7 nucleotides agree with TRBD1. Germline values: CDR1 GTSNPN, CDR2 SVGIG (reference sequence). The CDR3 sequence is 15 residues long. J was trimmed by 0 bases and V by 5 bases; bases with no gene match: 6.